The clone carrying this TCR beta chain was seen repeatedly, ten times or more. The V gene's germline CDR1 is DFQATT and CDR2 SNEGSKA (reference sequence). CDR3 size: 10 residues. This specimen comes from a study of T-cell reconstitution after alpha-beta-depleted transplantation in children. Unique molecular identifiers were incorporated into the prepared TCRbeta library. Each CDR3 protein is one row after TCRdb ran MiXCR on the PCR reads. Found here are about 420,000 distinct CDR3 sequences, roughly 10% of them singletons; the top ten hold 4.5% to 7%. This specimen consisted of PBMCs from the stem cell graft donor, obtained from the stem cell graft. The source is a human donor who donated a stem cell graft to a child with acute myeloid leukemia. The chain employs TRBV20-1 and TRBJ2-7; maybe TRBD1 (5 bases). The DNA of the CDR3 is TGCAGCATGCAGGGAAACGAGCAGTACTTC. This codes for CSMQGNEQYF.